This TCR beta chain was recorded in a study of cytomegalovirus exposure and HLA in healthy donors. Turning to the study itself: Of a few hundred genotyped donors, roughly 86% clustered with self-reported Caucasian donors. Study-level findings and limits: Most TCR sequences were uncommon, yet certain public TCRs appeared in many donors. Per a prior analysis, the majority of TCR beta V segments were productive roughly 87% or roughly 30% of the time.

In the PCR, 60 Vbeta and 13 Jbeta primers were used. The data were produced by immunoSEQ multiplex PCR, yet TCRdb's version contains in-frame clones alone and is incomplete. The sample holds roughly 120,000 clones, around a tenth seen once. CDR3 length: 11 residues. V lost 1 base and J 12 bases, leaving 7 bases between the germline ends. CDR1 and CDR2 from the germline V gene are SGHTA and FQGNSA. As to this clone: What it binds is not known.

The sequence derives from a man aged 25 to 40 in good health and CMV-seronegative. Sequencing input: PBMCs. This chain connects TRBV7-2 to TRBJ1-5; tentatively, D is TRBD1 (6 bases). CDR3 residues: CASSLGTDQHF. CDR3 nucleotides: TGTGCCAGCAGCTTAGGGACAGACCAGCATTTT. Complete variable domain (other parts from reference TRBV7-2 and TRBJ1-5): GAGVSQSPSNKVTEKGKDVELRCDPISGHTALYWYRQSLGQGLEFLIYFQGNSAPDKSGLPSDRFSAERTGGSVSTLTIQRTQQEDSAVYLCASSLGTDQHFGDGTRLSIL.